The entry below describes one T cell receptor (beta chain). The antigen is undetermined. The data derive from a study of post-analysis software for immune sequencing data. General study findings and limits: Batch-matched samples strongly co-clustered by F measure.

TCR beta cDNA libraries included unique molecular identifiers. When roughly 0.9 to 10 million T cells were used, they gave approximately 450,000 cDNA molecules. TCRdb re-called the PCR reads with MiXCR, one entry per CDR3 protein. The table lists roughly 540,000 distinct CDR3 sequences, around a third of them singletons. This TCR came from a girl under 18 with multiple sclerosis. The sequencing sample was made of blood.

The CDR3 loop reads CASPAPDGGGAAVAKNIQYF. Here the CDR3 DNA reads TGTGCCAGCCCAGCCCCAGACGGCGGGGGGGCAGCTGTAGCCAAAAACATTCAGTACTTC. This chain uses TRBV11-2 with TRBJ2-4; TRBD2 matches at 9 bases. V shed 8 bases, J shed 0 bases, and the junction held 20 bases outside the gene matches. Germline V CDR1 and CDR2: SGHAT, FQNNGV. The CDR3 totals 20 residues.